This passage covers 26 T cell receptor beta chains from one sample sequenced in a study of T cell responses to AZD1222 COVID-19 vaccine. Here immunoSEQ multiplex PCR was the method, and the copy in TCRdb shows in-frame clones only, minus some. The table shows 130,000 or so clones, with roughly nine tenths occurring only once. The material sequenced was peripheral blood, taken on day 0 of AZD1222 vaccination. The receptor set was obtained from an adult in good health.

In its sample, this clone was seen a few times. V gene TRBV6-5 combines with J gene TRBJ2-3; D gene ambiguous. Trimming took off 5 bases at V and 5 bases at J, with 11 bases between the two ends. The length of the CDR3 is 13 residues. Germline values: CDR1 MNHEY, CDR2 SVGAGI. The CDR3 DNA reads TGTGCCAGCAGTCCAACCCGAGAAGATACGCAGTATTTT. This gives the protein CASSPTREDTQYF.

The rearrangement uses TRBV7-9 and TRBJ2-5; no clear D. V was shortened by 2 bases and J by 1 base, with 14 bases between the two germline ends. Germline CDR1 and CDR2: SEHNR and FQNEAQ (reference sequence). The CDR3 spans 16 residues. The CDR3 nucleotides read TGTGCCAGCAGCTTAATCCTGGCGGCCAGCCAAGAGACCCAGTACTTC. Translated, it gives CASSLILAASQETQYF. Drawing the rest from reference TRBV7-9 and TRBJ2-5, the complete variable domain is DTGVSQNPRHKITKRGQNVTFRCDPISEHNRLYWYRQTLGQGPEFLTYFQNEAQLEKSRLLSDRFSAERPKGSFSTLEIQRTEQGDSAMYLCASSLILAASQETQYFGPGTRLLVL.

The genes are TRBV28 and TRBJ2-4; TRBD1 or TRBD2 may be the D gene (5 bases each). Looked up from germline, CDR1 is MDHEN and CDR2 is SYDVKM. The CDR3 consists of 14 residues. V gave up 7 bases and J gave up 2 bases, with 12 bases separating them. CDR3 DNA sequence: TGTGCCAGCAAGGGGAGTGGGCCCAAAAACATTCAGTACTTC. The encoded protein is CASKGSGPKNIQYF. Filled out from reference TRBV28 and TRBJ2-4, the complete variable domain reads DVKVTQSSRYLVKRTGEKVFLECVQDMDHENMFWYRQDPGLGLRLIYFSYDVKMKEKGDIPEGYSVSREKKERFSLILESASTNQTSMYLCASKGSGPKNIQYFGAGTRLSVL.

The chain links TRBV4-1 to TRBJ2-7, with 8 bases matching TRBD1. This CDR3 spans 16 amino acids. Unmatched junction bases numbered 6, after V lost 0 bases and J lost 2 bases. Germline CDR1 is MGHRA and CDR2 is YSYEKL. In nucleotides, the CDR3 is TGCGCCAGCAGCCAAGATCGGACAGGGCTCGCCTACGAGCAGTACTTC. The encoded protein is CASSQDRTGLAYEQYF.

The chain combines TRBV18 with TRBJ2-7, with D possibly matching TRBD2 (6 bases). CDR3 length: 13 residues. Per the germline V gene, CDR1 is KGHSH and CDR2 is LQKENI. V was shortened by 3 bases and J by 6 bases, with 12 bases between the two germline ends. The CDR3 loop is CASSPGKEGEQYF. CDR3 nucleotide sequence: TGTGCCAGCTCACCGGGAAAGGAGGGCGAGCAGTACTTC.

The chain couples TRBV14 to TRBJ2-3, with 7 bases lining up with TRBD2. There are 17 residues in the CDR3. V was pared by 0 bases and J by 0 bases, with 6 bases of the junction left unmatched. The germline V gene has CDR1 SGHDN and CDR2 FVKESK. The CDR3 region has the DNA TGTGCCAGCAGCCAAGACTCCGGGACTATTAGCACAGATACGCAGTATTTT. Protein product: CASSQDSGTISTDTQYF.

The rearrangement uses TRBV7-9 and TRBJ1-4; D is perhaps TRBD1 (6 bases). The CDR3 has 14 amino acids. Germline CDR1 reads SEHNR; CDR2 reads FQNEAQ (reference sequence). With 3 bases removed from V and 8 bases from J, the gap between germline ends came to 13 bases. CDR3 DNA sequence: TGTGCCAGCAGCTTGTTAGGGGGAAACGAAAAACTGTTTTTT. It specifies CASSLLGGNEKLFF.

This sequence joins TRBV29-1 and TRBJ1-4; 7 nucleotides match TRBD1. The V and J ends lost 6 bases and 5 bases, in that order; junction bases with no gene match: 6. In germline, CDR1 is SQVTM, CDR2 ANQGSEA. The CDR3 is 13 amino acids. The CDR3 region is CSVAGQRNEKLFF. DNA of the CDR3: TGCAGCGTCGCGGGACAGAGAAATGAAAAACTGTTTTTT.

This sequence joins TRBV29-1 and TRBJ2-1; no clear D. The CDR3 is 10 amino acids. V shed 7 bases and J shed 8 bases, with 9 bases lying between them. Looked up from germline, CDR1 is SQVTM and CDR2 is ANQGSEA. As DNA, the CDR3 is TGCAGCGATGGGATCTATGAGCAGTTCTTC. Translating gives CSDGIYEQFF.

This clone is medium-sized in the sample. The chain employs TRBV28 and TRBJ1-5, with 8 bases matching TRBD1. Germline assignment: CDR1 MDHEN and CDR2 SYDVKM. Losses at the gene ends were 2 bases for V and 7 bases for J; bases not matched to a gene: 13. The CDR3 extends over 17 amino acids. The DNA of the CDR3 is TGTGCCAGCAGTTTAGGCCGGCGGACAGGGAGAGGACAGCCCCAGCATTTT. Its translation: CASSLGRRTGRGQPQHF.

This chain connects TRBV19 to TRBJ2-2; the match to TRBD2 covers 8 bases. There are 15 residues in the CDR3. V lost 6 bases to trimming and J lost 4 bases; unmatched junction nucleotides: 7. CDR1 and CDR2 (germline): LNHDA, SQIVND (reference sequence). CDR3 sequence: CASRRVAGLTGELFF. CDR3 nucleotides: TGTGCCAGTAGGAGGGTAGCGGGGCTCACCGGGGAGCTGTTTTTT. Full variable domain (rest looked up from reference TRBV19 and TRBJ2-2): DGGITQSPKYLFRKEGQNVTLSCEQNLNHDAMYWYRQDPGQGLRLIYYSQIVNDFQKGDIAEGYSVSREKKESFPLTVTSAQKNPTAFYLCASRRVAGLTGELFFGEGSRLTVL.

The chain carries TRBV5-1 and TRBJ1-5, with 7 nucleotides matching TRBD1. The germline gives CDR1 SGHRS, CDR2 YFSETQ. The V gene end was trimmed by 1 base and the J gene end by 8 bases; junction bases not matched to a gene: 3. This CDR3 comprises 13 residues. The CDR3 DNA reads as TGCGCCAGCAGCTTGACAGGGGAGGAGCCCCAGCATTTT. Its translation is CASSLTGEEPQHF.

CDR3 sequence: CAWSKGLNQPQHF. The CDR3, as DNA: TGTGCCTGGAGTAAAGGACTAAATCAGCCCCAGCATTTT. The genes are TRBV30 and TRBJ1-5; no firm D call. V lost 2 bases and J lost 4, with 9 bases in between. The CDR3 extends over 13 amino acids. CDR1 and CDR2 from the germline V gene are GTSNPN and SVGIG (reference sequence).

The chain uses TRBV18 and TRBJ1-1, with 8 bases identical to TRBD1. This CDR3 is 15 amino acids long. J was trimmed by 5 bases and V by 0 bases; bases with no gene match: 5. Germline CDR1 reads KGHSH; CDR2 reads LQKENI. The CDR3 region has the DNA TGTGCCAGCTCACCACCGGCCAGGGGGCGAACTGAAGCTTTCTTT. Residues: CASSPPARGRTEAFF.

V is TRBV7-2 and J is TRBJ2-5; 10 positions agree with TRBD2. V gave up 4 bases and J gave up 5 bases; unmatched junction bases: 13. CDR1 is SGHTA, CDR2 FQGNSA, per germline. CDR3 length: 17 residues. The CDR3 region is CASSSPALAGAGETQYF. CDR3 coding DNA: TGTGCCAGCAGCTCACCCGCCCTAGCGGGAGCGGGGGAGACCCAGTACTTC.

The CDR3 DNA is TGTGCCAGCAGCCGGGGTCGTTTTCTTACTGAAGCTTTCTTT. Translation: CASSRGRFLTEAFF. J is TRBJ1-1 and V is TRBV6-5; no clear D. Looked up from germline, CDR1 is MNHEY and CDR2 is SVGAGI. V was cut by 6 bases and J by 5 bases, with 16 bases left in between. There are 14 residues in the CDR3.

The chain recombines TRBV9 with TRBJ1-5, with D possibly matching TRBD1 (5 bases). Between the trimmed V and J ends, which lost 0 bases and 1 base, there was a span of 11 bases. The CDR3 runs 16 residues. Germline loops: CDR1 SGDLS, CDR2 YYNGEE. CDR3 DNA sequence: TGTGCCAGCAGCGTAGAAGGGGAAGAGAGCAATCAGCCCCAGCATTTT. It yields the protein CASSVEGEESNQPQHF.

The genes are TRBV10-3 and TRBJ2-2; 8 bases match TRBD2. The CDR3 has 16 residues. V dropped 3 bases and J dropped 2; count of bases not matched to a gene: 5. Germline V gene data show CDR1 as ENHRY and CDR2 as SYGVKD. CDR3 DNA sequence: TGTGCCATCAGTGATAACGGGAGGGCCAACACCGGGGAGCTGTTTTTT. Translation: CAISDNGRANTGELFF.

The chain couples TRBV5-1 to TRBJ1-3; TRBD1 matches 8 bases. V dropped 4 bases and J dropped 0; count of bases not matched to a gene: 3. CDR1 SGHRS and CDR2 YFSETQ come from the germline V gene. CDR3 size: 15 residues. CDR3 amino acids: CASSITGGSGNTIYF. The CDR3 DNA reads TGCGCCAGCAGCATAACAGGGGGCTCTGGAAACACCATATATTTT.

This clone has more than one count but fewer than ten. The chain joins TRBV2 to TRBJ1-2; a weak D match, TRBD1 (6 bases). The germline CDR1 and CDR2 sequences are SNHLY and FYNNEI. The CDR3 consists of 14 residues. Trimming stripped 4 bases from V and 7 bases from J, with 16 bases between. The CDR3 sequence: CASSAVGTPRGYTF. Here the CDR3 DNA reads TGTGCCAGCAGTGCAGTGGGGACACCCCGTGGCTACACCTTC.

This chain uses TRBV28 with TRBJ1-1; D not certain. The V and J ends lost 7 bases and 2 bases respectively, with 11 bases between them. This CDR3 comprises 13 residues. Germline values: CDR1 MDHEN, CDR2 SYDVKM. The CDR3 DNA is TGTGCCAGCACCCCCTCGCCTAACACTGAAGCTTTCTTT. Its protein is CASTPSPNTEAFF.

The chain links TRBV24-1 to TRBJ2-1; 8 positions match TRBD1. The CDR3 runs to 16 residues. With V trimmed by 4 bases and J by 5 bases, 9 bases remained unmatched. CDR1 and CDR2 (germline): KGHDR, SFDVKD. The CDR3: CATSDPDRGRDNEQFF. The CDR3 region has the DNA TGTGCCACCAGTGACCCTGACAGGGGAAGAGACAATGAGCAGTTCTTC.

V and J are TRBV6-5 and TRBJ1-1; no clear D gene. Per the germline V gene, CDR1 is MNHEY and CDR2 is SVGAGI. CDR3 length: 13 amino acids. Trimming removed 7 bases at V and 4 bases at J, with 13 bases between. CDR3 in DNA: TGTGCCAGCACCTCGACCGGGAGCACTGAAGCTTTCTTT. Translating it yields CASTSTGSTEAFF.

This clone was picked up a small number of times. The J gene is TRBJ1-6, the V gene TRBV18; tentatively, D is TRBD1 (6 bases). Trimming shortened V by 3 bases and J by 6 bases, and 9 bases separated the two germline ends. The CDR3 loop spans 14 amino acids. Germline lookup yields CDR1 KGHSH and CDR2 LQKENI. For the CDR3, the DNA is TGTGCCAGCTCACCGCGGGACATTAATTCACCCCTCCACTTT. Translated: CASSPRDINSPLHF.

The CDR3 DNA is TGTGCCAGCGGGTCTATAGGCACAGATACGCAGTATTTT. This translates into CASGSIGTDTQYF. This chain links TRBV3-1 (or the pseudogene TRBV3-2) with TRBJ2-3; no clear D. Germline CDR1 and CDR2: LGHDT and YNNKEL (reference sequence). The CDR3 is made up of 13 amino acids. V dropped 8 bases and J dropped 1 base, with 10 bases sitting between them.

V usage is TRBV6-5 and J usage is TRBJ1-2; 9 bases align to TRBD1. Germline V gives CDR1 MNHEY, CDR2 SVGAGI. The V gene end was trimmed by 6 bases and the J gene end by 8 bases; junction bases not matched to a gene: 13. The CDR3 contains 15 residues. The DNA of the CDR3 is TGTGCCAGCAGGACACAGGGGGCGAGGAGGGACGGCTACACCTTC. It is translated as CASRTQGARRDGYTF.